A single sample is the source of the 16 T cell receptor beta chains below, sequenced in a study of T cells in localized non-small cell lung cancer. Assay used: immunoSEQ multiplex PCR; TCRdb lists only in-frame clones, some missing. The data contain about 12,000 clones, 70% to 90% of them singletons. The source was peripheral blood, collected before any cancer treatment. The source is a male donor older than 55 with stage I lung adenocarcinoma.

The chain has TRBV10-3 and TRBJ1-6; maybe TRBD1 (6 bases). This CDR3 is 15 amino acids long. In germline, CDR1 is ENHRY, CDR2 SYGVKD. V dropped 8 bases and J dropped 11 bases, with 22 bases sitting between them. DNA of the CDR3: TGTGCCATCGCCCCGGGACTGCAAAGGGGGGCACCCCTCCACTTT. Its translation is CAIAPGLQRGAPLHF.

The V and J genes are TRBV5-1 and TRBJ2-2; TRBD1 aligns across 7 bases. V was clipped by 3 bases and J by 4 bases; unmatched bases: 12. The CDR3 length is 17 residues. Germline lookup yields CDR1 SGHRS and CDR2 YFSETQ. The CDR3 here is CASSSGTVLRVTGELFF. CDR3 in DNA: TGCGCCAGCAGCTCCGGGACAGTACTTAGGGTCACCGGGGAGCTGTTTTTT.

J is TRBJ2-5 and V is TRBV14, with D maybe TRBD2 (6 bases). The ends were cut back, 2 bases at V and 5 bases at J, with 6 bases in the middle. Germline CDR1 SGHDN, CDR2 FVKESK. This CDR3 contains 12 residues. CDR3: CASSQRGETQYF. The CDR3 DNA sequence: TGTGCCAGCAGCCAACGGGGGGAGACCCAGTACTTC.

The chain couples TRBV9 to TRBJ2-5; D gene unclear. Trimming removed 1 base at V and 2 bases at J, with 6 bases between. The CDR3 is 13 residues long. Germline loops: CDR1 SGDLS, CDR2 YYNGEE. CDR3 sequence (DNA): TGTGCCAGCAGCGTATACAGTCAAGAGACCCAGTACTTC. It yields the protein CASSVYSQETQYF.

This clone is labeled medium-sized. V is TRBV2 and J is TRBJ1-5, with D uncertain. V was cut by 3 bases and J by 0 bases, with 9 bases left in between. Germline V CDR1 and CDR2: SNHLY, FYNNEI. This CDR3 comprises 15 residues. The CDR3 sequence is CASSDPRDSNQPQHF. CDR3 DNA sequence: TGTGCCAGCAGTGATCCGAGGGATAGCAATCAGCCCCAGCATTTT.

The gene calls are TRBV27 and TRBJ1-6; D is possibly TRBD1 (6 bases). Deletions cut 1 base from V and 9 bases from J, with 19 bases between. The CDR3 is 17 amino acids. Germline V gene sequence: CDR1 MNHEY, CDR2 SMNVEV (reference sequence). The CDR3: CASSLLTGGLKGSPLHF. DNA for the CDR3: TGTGCCAGCAGTTTATTGACAGGAGGCCTCAAGGGTTCACCCCTCCACTTT.

The chain carries TRBV6-5 and TRBJ2-7; tentatively, D is TRBD1 or TRBD2 (6 bases each). This CDR3 has 15 residues. Germline CDR1 and CDR2: MNHEY and SVGAGI. The V and J ends lost 0 bases and 6 bases respectively, with 15 bases between them. The CDR3 spells CASSYSILGGFEQYF. The CDR3 DNA sequence: TGTGCCAGCAGTTACTCGATTTTGGGGGGCTTCGAGCAGTACTTC.

The V call is TRBV29-1, the J call TRBJ1-5; D is unclear. V gave up 8 bases and J gave up 5 bases, with 22 bases separating them. CDR1 is SQVTM and CDR2 is ANQGSEA in the germline V gene. This CDR3 contains 15 residues. Here the CDR3 DNA reads TGCAGCCACCATGCTGAGGCCGCCGGGGATCAGCCCCAGCATTTT. This translates into CSHHAEAAGDQPQHF. Complete variable domain (other parts from reference TRBV29-1 and TRBJ1-5): SAVISQKPSRDICQRGTSLTIQCQVDSQVTMMFWYRQQPGQSLTLIATANQGSEATYESGFVIDKFPISRPNLTFSTLTVSNMSPEDSSIYLCSHHAEAAGDQPQHFGDGTRLSIL.

The chain joins TRBV7-3 to TRBJ2-7, with a possible D match to TRBD1 (6 bases). The V gene lost 5 bases and the J gene lost 1 base, with 12 bases spanning the gap. This CDR3 region has 14 residues. Germline CDR1 is SGHTA and CDR2 is FQGTGA. CDR3 residues: CASSPDRTSYEQYF. CDR3 in DNA: TGTGCCAGCAGCCCAGACAGGACTTCCTACGAGCAGTACTTC.

The chain has TRBV5-6 and TRBJ2-7, with TRBD1 matching over 8 bases. The CDR3 extends over 14 amino acids. The J segment lost 3 bases and the V segment lost 0 bases, leaving 2 bases of the junction unmatched. Looked up from germline, CDR1 is SGHDT and CDR2 is YYEEEE. The CDR3 DNA sequence: TGTGCCAGCAGCTTGGGACAGGGGCTCTACGAGCAGTACTTC. It yields the protein CASSLGQGLYEQYF.

The chain is built from TRBV9 and TRBJ2-6; D gene ambiguous. This CDR3 is 17 amino acids long. The V end was cut by 7 bases, the J end by 5 bases, with 22 bases between. From germline, CDR1 is SGDLS and CDR2 YYNGEE. The CDR3 nucleotides are TGTGCCAGCCTAGGCAGGTACTCACAAAGTCGGGCCAACGTCCTGACTTTC. It yields the protein CASLGRYSQSRANVLTF.

J is TRBJ2-3 and V is TRBV6-5, with D maybe TRBD1 (6 bases). Trimming pared 10 bases from V and 1 base from J, leaving 15 bases between. Looked up from germline, CDR1 is MNHEY and CDR2 is SVGAGI. The CDR3 contains 14 residues. The CDR3 reads CATTDRQGTDTQYF. CDR3 nucleotide sequence: TGTGCCACCACGGACAGACAAGGCACAGATACGCAGTATTTT.

The V and J genes are TRBV6-6 and TRBJ1-5; 9 nucleotides line up with TRBD1. The CDR3 totals 16 residues. Germline V gene sequence: CDR1 MNHNY, CDR2 SVGAGI (reference sequence). V was pared by 5 bases and J by 4 bases, with 9 bases of the junction left unmatched. CDR3 sequence reads: CASSPFSGTGNQPQHF. CDR3 bases: TGTGCCAGCAGTCCTTTCTCCGGGACAGGGAATCAGCCCCAGCATTTT.

This clone was seen once. The chain has TRBV19 and TRBJ1-5, with TRBD1 matching over 10 bases. The CDR3 totals 16 residues. With V trimmed by 5 bases and J by 8 bases, 12 bases remained unmatched. Germline loops: CDR1 LNHDA, CDR2 SQIVND (reference sequence). The CDR3, as DNA: TGTGCCAGTAGTGACAACTTAGGGACAGGGGTAAAGCCCCAGCATTTT. Translating it yields CASSDNLGTGVKPQHF. Complete variable domain (other parts from reference TRBV19 and TRBJ1-5): DGGITQSPKYLFRKEGQNVTLSCEQNLNHDAMYWYRQDPGQGLRLIYYSQIVNDFQKGDIAEGYSVSREKKESFPLTVTSAQKNPTAFYLCASSDNLGTGVKPQHFGDGTRLSIL.

The V and J genes are TRBV5-5 and TRBJ1-1, with D perhaps matching TRBD1 (5 bases). V was shortened by 4 bases and J by 3 bases, with 16 bases between the two germline ends. CDR3 length equals 15 residues. CDR1 and CDR2 (germline): SGHKS, YYEKEE (reference sequence). CDR3 sequence reads: CASSGASRADTEAFF. In DNA, the CDR3 is TGTGCCAGCAGCGGCGCCTCCAGGGCGGACACTGAAGCTTTCTTT.

The V call is TRBV7-9, the J call TRBJ2-1, with 9 bases that match TRBD2. V lost 2 bases, J lost 9 bases, and 8 bases stayed unmatched. Germline V gene lookup returns CDR1 SEHNR and CDR2 FQNEAQ (reference sequence). CDR3 length: 15 amino acids. CDR3 in amino acids: CASSLHLAGPSEQFF. CDR3 in DNA: TGTGCCAGCAGCTTACACCTAGCGGGGCCAAGTGAGCAGTTCTTC.